This TCR beta chain is drawn from a study of T cell responses to AZD1222 COVID-19 vaccine. Study conclusions and caveats: Two AZD1222 administrations were followed by greater Spike-specific TCR breadth and depth. Across spike, vaccine-associated CD4 TCRs were found, dominant at 160-218 and 743-854.

Germline assignment: CDR1 DFQATT and CDR2 SNEGSKA (reference sequence). The V end lost 3 bases, the J end lost 7 bases, and 12 bases lay between the germline ends. The CDR3 runs to 12 residues. As regards this clone: What it recognizes is unknown.

Data came from immunoSEQ multiplex PCR; TCRdb stores just in-frame clones and leaves some out. The sample carries around 150,000 clones, 92% recorded once. Sample: peripheral blood, taken 28 days after the second AZD1222 dose. This TCR derives from an adult who received the AZD1222 COVID-19 vaccine. This sequence joins TRBV20-1 and TRBJ1-1; a weak D match, TRBD1 (5 bases). The CDR3 reads CSASSRVIEAFF. CDR3 DNA: TGCAGTGCTAGTTCCAGGGTCATTGAAGCTTTCTTT.